These 3 T cell receptor beta chains were sequenced from one sample in a study of beta chain features in type 1 diabetes. Expressed TCRB transcripts were sequenced because the isolated RNA had all been reverse transcribed beforehand. Profiled with immunoSEQ multiplex PCR; TCRdb holds only in-frame clones, not every one. This table holds hundreds of thousands of clones, over 10% found once. Sequenced sample: naive CD4+ T cells from blood. These receptors were taken from a man between 18 and 29 years old in good health.

V usage is TRBV6-6 and J usage is TRBJ2-1, with a tentative D call TRBD1 (6 bases). V lost 7 bases, J lost 0 bases, and 13 bases lay in between. The germline CDR1 and CDR2 sequences are MNHNY and SVGAGI (reference sequence). This CDR3 region has 15 residues. CDR3 loop: CASTPTGRSYNEQFF. In DNA form, the CDR3 reads TGTGCCAGCACTCCAACAGGGCGCTCCTACAATGAGCAGTTCTTC.

In its sample, this clone was seen a few times. V and J are TRBV14 and TRBJ2-7; 11 bases align to TRBD2. CDR1 is SGHDN, CDR2 FVKESK, per germline. The CDR3 contains 16 residues. Trimming removed 8 bases from V and 0 bases from J; junction bases left unmatched: 9. The CDR3 spells CASRQSGTSGSYEQYF. In nucleotides, the CDR3 is TGTGCCAGCCGTCAATCCGGGACTAGCGGCTCCTACGAGCAGTACTTC.

This clone was observed a few times. This same CDR3 is encoded by further DNA sequences in the sample. V gene TRBV5-1 combines with J gene TRBJ2-5, with unresolved D. This CDR3 is built from 12 residues. The germline V gene has CDR1 SGHRS and CDR2 YFSETQ. Trimming took 0 bases from V and 3 from J, leaving 3 bases between them. CDR3 bases: TGCGCCAGCAGCTTGGCGGAAGAGACCCAGTACTTC. This sequence encodes CASSLAEETQYF.